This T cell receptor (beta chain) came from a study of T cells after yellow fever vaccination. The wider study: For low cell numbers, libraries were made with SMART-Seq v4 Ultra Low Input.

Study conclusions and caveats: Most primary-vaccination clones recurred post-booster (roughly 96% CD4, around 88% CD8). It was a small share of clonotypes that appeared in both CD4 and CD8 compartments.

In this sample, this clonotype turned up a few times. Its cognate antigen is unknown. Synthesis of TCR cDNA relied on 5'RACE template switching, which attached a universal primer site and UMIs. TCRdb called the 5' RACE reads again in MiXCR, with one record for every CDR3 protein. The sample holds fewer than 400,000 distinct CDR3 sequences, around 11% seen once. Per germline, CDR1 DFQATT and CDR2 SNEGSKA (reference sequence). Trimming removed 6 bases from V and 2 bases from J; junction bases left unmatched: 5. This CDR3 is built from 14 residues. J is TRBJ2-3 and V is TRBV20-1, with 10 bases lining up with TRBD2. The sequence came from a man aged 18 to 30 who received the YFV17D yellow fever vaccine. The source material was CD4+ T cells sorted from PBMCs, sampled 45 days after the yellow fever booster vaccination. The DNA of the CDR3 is TGCAGTGCCCTGGGACTAGCGAACACAGATACGCAGTATTTT. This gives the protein CSALGLANTDTQYF.